This is a list of T cell receptor beta chains from one sample in a study of cytomegalovirus exposure and HLA in healthy donors. The protocol was immunoSEQ multiplex PCR, while the TCRdb copy is restricted to in-frame clones and leaves out a portion. Of roughly 180,000 clones listed, over 65% are singletons. The specimen was PBMCs. Every receptor here comes from a man between 18 and 29 years old in good health and CMV-seronegative. The CDR3 runs from the conserved cysteine through the conserved F or W. The D gene is left open where the match is weak.

cdr3_length | d_call | v_call | cdr3_aa
15 | TRBD2 | TRBV11-3 | CASSPNSGGADTQYF
13 | TRBD1 | TRBV6-6 | CASSRTGVNEQFF
15 | TRBD2 | TRBV30 | CAWSVSPSGAYEQYF
14 | TRBD1 | TRBV6-5 | CASSDYGTGVEAFF
16 | . | TRBV11-1 | CASSSLGIAHTDTQYF
13 | . | TRBV27 | CASSPGVRQPQHF
15 | . | TRBV2 | CASSRSTVNTGELFF
16 | TRBD1 | TRBV5-1 | CASSTRGQGYTGELFF
14 | . | TRBV2 | CASSEGGRTYEQYF
14 | . | TRBV9 | CASSVKGDWSPLHF
15 | TRBD2 | TRBV6-6 | CASSYVGLAGYEQYF
16 | . | TRBV5-4 | CASSLGSHGPNSPLHF
12 | . | TRBV30 | CAWGGASYEQYF
16 | TRBD1 | TRBV6-5 | CASSYSSQGGTGGYTF
15 | TRBD1 | TRBV6-6 | CASSPPDRENTEAFF
15 | . | TRBV9 | CASSVGDRPSTEAFF
15 | TRBD1 | TRBV10-1 | CASSASGTGVSPLHF